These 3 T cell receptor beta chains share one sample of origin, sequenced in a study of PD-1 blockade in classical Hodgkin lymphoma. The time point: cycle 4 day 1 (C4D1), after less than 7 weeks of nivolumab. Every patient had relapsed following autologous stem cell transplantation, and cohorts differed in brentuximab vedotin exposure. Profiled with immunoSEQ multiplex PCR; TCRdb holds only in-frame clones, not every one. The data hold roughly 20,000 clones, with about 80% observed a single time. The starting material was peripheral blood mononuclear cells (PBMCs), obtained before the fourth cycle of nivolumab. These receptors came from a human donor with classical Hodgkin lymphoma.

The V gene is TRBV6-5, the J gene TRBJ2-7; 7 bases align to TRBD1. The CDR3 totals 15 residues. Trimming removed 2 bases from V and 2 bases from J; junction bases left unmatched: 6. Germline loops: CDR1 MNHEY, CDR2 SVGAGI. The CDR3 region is CASSYRAQGAYEQYF. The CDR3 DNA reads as TGTGCCAGCAGTTACCGAGCCCAGGGGGCCTACGAGCAGTACTTC.

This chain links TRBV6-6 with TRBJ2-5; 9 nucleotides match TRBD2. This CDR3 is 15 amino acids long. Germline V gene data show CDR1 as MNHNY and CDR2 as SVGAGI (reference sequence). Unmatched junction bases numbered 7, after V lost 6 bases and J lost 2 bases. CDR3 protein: CASSRAGGPQETQYF. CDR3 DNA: TGTGCCAGCAGCCGAGCGGGAGGCCCTCAAGAGACCCAGTACTTC.

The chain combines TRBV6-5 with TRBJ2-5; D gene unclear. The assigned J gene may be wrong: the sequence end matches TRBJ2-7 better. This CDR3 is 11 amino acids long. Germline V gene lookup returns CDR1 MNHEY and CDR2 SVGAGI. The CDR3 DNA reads TGTGCCAGCACCAATAGTGGCGAGCAGTACTTC. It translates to CASTNSGEQYF.